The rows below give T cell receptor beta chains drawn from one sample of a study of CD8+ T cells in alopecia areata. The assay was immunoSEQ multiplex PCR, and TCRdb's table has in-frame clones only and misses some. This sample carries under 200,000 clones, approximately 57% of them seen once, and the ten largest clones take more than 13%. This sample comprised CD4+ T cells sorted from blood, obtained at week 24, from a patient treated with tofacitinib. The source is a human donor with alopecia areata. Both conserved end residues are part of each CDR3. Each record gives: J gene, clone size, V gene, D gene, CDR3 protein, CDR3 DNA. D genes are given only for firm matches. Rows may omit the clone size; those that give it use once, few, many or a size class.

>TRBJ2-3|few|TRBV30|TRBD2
CAWGAGGTDTQYF
TGTGCCTGGGGAGCGGGGGGCACAGATACGCAGTATTTT
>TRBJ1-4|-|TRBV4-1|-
CASSRDRSELFF
TGCGCCAGCAGCCGCGACAGATCAGAACTGTTTTTT
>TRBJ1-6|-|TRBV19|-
CASSPIVDSPLHF
TGTGCCAGTAGTCCCATTGTTGATTCACCCCTCCACTTT
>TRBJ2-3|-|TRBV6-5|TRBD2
CASRIAGGVSDTQYF
TGTGCCAGCAGGATAGCGGGGGGCGTCTCAGATACGCAGTATTTT
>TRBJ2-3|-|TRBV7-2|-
CASSGTGTRTDTQYF
TGTGCCAGCAGCGGCACGGGGACCCGCACAGATACGCAGTATTTT
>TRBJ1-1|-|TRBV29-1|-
CSLGGLNTEAFF
TGCAGCCTTGGAGGTTTAAACACTGAAGCTTTCTTT
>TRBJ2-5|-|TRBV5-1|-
CASSLGDQETQYF
TGCGCCAGCAGCTTGGGGGACCAAGAGACCCAGTACTTC
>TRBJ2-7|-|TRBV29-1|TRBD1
CSVSWTGHAEQYF
TGCAGCGTCTCCTGGACAGGGCATGCGGAGCAGTACTTC
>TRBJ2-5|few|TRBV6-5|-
CASSEIKETQYF
TGTGCCAGCAGTGAGATAAAGGAGACCCAGTACTTC
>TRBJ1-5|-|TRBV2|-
CASSEGSAYSNQPQHF
TGTGCCAGCAGTGAAGGCAGCGCCTATAGCAATCAGCCCCAGCATTTT
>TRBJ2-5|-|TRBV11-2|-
CASSTGRETQYF
TGTGCCAGCAGCACCGGAAGAGAGACCCAGTACTTC
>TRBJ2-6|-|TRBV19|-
CASSNSGANVLTF
TGTGCCAGTAGTAACTCTGGGGCCAACGTCCTGACTTTC
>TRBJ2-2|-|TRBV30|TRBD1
CAWSVQGANGELFF
TGTGCCTGGAGTGTTCAGGGGGCGAATGGGGAGCTGTTTTTT
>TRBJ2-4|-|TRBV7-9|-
CASSSTDIQYF
TGTGCCAGCAGCTCGACGGACATTCAGTACTTC
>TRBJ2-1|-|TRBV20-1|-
CSALLGNEQFF
TGCAGTGCACTTCTAGGCAATGAGCAGTTCTTC
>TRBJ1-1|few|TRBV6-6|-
CATSPVNTEAFF
TGTGCCACCTCGCCCGTGAACACTGAAGCTTTCTTT
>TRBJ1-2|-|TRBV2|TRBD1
CASSERGTGIYTF
TGTGCCAGCAGTGAAAGGGGGACAGGGATCTACACCTTC
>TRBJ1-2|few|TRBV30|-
CAWSLSPNGYTF
TGTGCCTGGAGCCTAAGTCCCAATGGCTACACCTTC
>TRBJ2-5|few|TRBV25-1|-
CASSELERFQETQYF
TGTGCCAGCAGTGAATTGGAAAGATTCCAAGAGACCCAGTACTTC
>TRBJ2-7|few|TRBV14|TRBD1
CASSQEWTGGDEQYF
TGTGCCAGCAGCCAAGAGTGGACAGGGGGGGACGAGCAGTACTTC
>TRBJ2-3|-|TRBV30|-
CAWSSLFREPYF
TGTGCCTGGAGTTCGCTGTTCCGGGAGCCGTATTTT
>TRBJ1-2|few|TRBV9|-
CASSVDPTQTGTYTF
TGTGCCAGCAGCGTTGACCCGACCCAGACAGGAACCTACACCTTC